The clone carrying this T cell receptor (beta chain) has ten or more counts. RNA-based 3' RACE libraries used unique molecular identifiers. MiXCR, run by TCRdb on the 3' RACE reads, gives a single entry per CDR3 protein. The sample yields fewer than 45,000 distinct CDR3 sequences, approximately 7% seen once. Treatment reported: PENTA 11 planned treatment interruption arm or continuous ART arm. V lost 5 bases and J lost 0, with 4 bases in between. Germline CDR1 reads LNHDA; CDR2 reads SQIVND (reference sequence). The CDR3 is made up of 13 amino acids. The data were taken from a study of HIV-infected children after antiretroviral therapy interruption. On the study more broadly: Interruption-arm sampling covered weeks 0, 12, interruption end (24 or 48), and about 3 years post-study.

The source is a pool of human donors with HIV. The V call is TRBV19, the J call TRBJ1-4; D call uncertain. This sample comprised CD45RA+ CD4+ T cells from PBMCs, pooled from several time points, obtained from a donor given antiretroviral therapy, either interrupted or continuous. Documented subset: naive CD4+ CD45RA+ CD45RO- T cells. CDR3 DNA sequence: TGTGCCAGTAGTTTATCAACTAATGAAAAACTGTTTTTT. It encodes CASSLSTNEKLFF.